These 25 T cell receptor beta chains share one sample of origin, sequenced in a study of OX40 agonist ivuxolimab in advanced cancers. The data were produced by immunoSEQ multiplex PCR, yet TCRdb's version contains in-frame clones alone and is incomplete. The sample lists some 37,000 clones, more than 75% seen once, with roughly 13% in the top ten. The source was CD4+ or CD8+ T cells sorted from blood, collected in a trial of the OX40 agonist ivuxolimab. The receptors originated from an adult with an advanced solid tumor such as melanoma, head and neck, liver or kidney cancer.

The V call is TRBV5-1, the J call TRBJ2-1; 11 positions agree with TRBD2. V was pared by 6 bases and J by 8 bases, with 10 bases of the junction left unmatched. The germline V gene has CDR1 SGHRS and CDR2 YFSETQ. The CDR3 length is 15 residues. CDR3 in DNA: TGCGCCAGCAACACGGGACTAGCGGTAGTTGATGAGCAGTTCTTC. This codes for CASNTGLAVVDEQFF.

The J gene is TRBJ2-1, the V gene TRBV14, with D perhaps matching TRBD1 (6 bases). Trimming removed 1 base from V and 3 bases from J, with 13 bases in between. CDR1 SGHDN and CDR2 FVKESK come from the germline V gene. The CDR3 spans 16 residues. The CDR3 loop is CASSQGQETVYNEQFF. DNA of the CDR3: TGTGCCAGCAGCCAAGGACAGGAGACCGTCTACAATGAGCAGTTCTTC. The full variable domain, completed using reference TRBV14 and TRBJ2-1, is EAGVTQFPSHSVIEKGQTVTLRCDPISGHDNLYWYRRVMGKEIKFLLHFVKESKQDESGMPNNRFLAERTGGTYSTLKVQPAELEDSGVYFCASSQGQETVYNEQFFGPGTRLTVL.

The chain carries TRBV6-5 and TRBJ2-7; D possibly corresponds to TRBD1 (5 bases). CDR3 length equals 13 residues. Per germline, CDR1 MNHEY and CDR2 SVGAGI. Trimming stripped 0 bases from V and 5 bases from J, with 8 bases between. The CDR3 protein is CASSYSRVHEQYF. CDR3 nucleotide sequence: TGTGCCAGCAGTTACTCCAGGGTCCACGAGCAGTACTTC.

The CDR3 sequence is CASSVAETSVSSYEQYF. The CDR3 DNA sequence: TGTGCCAGCAGCGTAGCCGAAACTAGCGTAAGCTCCTACGAGCAGTACTTC. The chain joins TRBV9 to TRBJ2-7; 7 nucleotides agree with TRBD2. Per the germline V gene, CDR1 is SGDLS and CDR2 is YYNGEE. Losses at the gene ends were 0 bases for V and 0 bases for J; bases not matched to a gene: 9. The CDR3 is made up of 17 amino acids.

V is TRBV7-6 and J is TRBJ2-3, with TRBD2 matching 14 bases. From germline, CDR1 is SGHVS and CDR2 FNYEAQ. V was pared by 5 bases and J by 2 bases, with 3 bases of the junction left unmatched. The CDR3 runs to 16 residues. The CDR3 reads CASSPGLAGVTDTQYF. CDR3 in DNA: TGTGCCAGCAGCCCGGGACTAGCGGGGGTCACAGATACGCAGTATTTT.

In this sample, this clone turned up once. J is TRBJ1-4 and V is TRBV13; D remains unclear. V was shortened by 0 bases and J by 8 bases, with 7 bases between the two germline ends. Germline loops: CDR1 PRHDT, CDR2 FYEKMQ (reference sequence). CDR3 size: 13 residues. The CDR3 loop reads CASSLGGREKLFF. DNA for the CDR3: TGTGCCAGCAGCTTAGGGGGTCGGGAAAAACTGTTTTTT.

CDR3 bases: TGCAGTGCTAGGAGTTTGGAGCAGTACTTC. This gives the protein CSARSLEQYF. The rearrangement uses TRBV20-1 and TRBJ2-7; D is uncertain. Germline CDR1 is DFQATT and CDR2 is SNEGSKA (reference sequence). The CDR3 is 10 amino acids. Trimming removed 3 bases at V and 7 bases at J, with 7 bases between.

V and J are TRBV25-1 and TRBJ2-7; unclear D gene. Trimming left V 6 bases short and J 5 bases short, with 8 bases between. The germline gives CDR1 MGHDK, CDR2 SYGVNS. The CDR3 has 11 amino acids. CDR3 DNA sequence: TGTGCCAGCAGCCATTTTCACGAGCAGTACTTC. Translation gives CASSHFHEQYF.

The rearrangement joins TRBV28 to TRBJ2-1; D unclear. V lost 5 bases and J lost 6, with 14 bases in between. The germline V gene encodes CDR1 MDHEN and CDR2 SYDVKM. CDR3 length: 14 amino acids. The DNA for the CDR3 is TGTGCCAGCAGTCCGGACCCTAGGAGCAATGAGCAGTTCTTC. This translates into CASSPDPRSNEQFF. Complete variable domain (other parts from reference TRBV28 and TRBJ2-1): DVKVTQSSRYLVKRTGEKVFLECVQDMDHENMFWYRQDPGLGLRLIYFSYDVKMKEKGDIPEGYSVSREKKERFSLILESASTNQTSMYLCASSPDPRSNEQFFGPGTRLTVL.

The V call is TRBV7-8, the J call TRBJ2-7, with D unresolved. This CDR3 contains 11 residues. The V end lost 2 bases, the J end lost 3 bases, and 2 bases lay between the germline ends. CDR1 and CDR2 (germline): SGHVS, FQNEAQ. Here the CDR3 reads CASSLIYEQYF. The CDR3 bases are TGTGCCAGCAGCTTAATCTACGAGCAGTACTTC.

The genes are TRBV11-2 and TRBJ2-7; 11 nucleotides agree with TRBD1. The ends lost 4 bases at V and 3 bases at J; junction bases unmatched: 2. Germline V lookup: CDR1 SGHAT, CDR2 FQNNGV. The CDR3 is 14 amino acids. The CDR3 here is CASSWGQGVYEQYF. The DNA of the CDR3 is TGTGCCAGCAGCTGGGGACAGGGGGTCTACGAGCAGTACTTC.

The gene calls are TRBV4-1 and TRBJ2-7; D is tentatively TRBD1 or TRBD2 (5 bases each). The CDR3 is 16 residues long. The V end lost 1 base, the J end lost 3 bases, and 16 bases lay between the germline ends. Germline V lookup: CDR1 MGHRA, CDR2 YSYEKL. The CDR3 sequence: CASSQGRDATVYEQYF. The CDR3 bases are TGCGCCAGCAGCCAAGGACGGGACGCCACTGTCTACGAGCAGTACTTC.

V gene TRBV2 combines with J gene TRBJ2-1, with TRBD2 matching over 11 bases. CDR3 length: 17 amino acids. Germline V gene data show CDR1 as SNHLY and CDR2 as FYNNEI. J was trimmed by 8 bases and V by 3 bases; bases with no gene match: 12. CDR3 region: CASSDKLAGGNLYEQFF. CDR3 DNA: TGTGCCAGCAGTGATAAGTTAGCGGGAGGGAATTTGTATGAGCAGTTCTTC. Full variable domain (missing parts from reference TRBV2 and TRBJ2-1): EPEVTQTPSHQVTQMGQEVILRCVPISNHLYFYWYRQILGQKVEFLVSFYNNEISEKSEIFDDQFSVERPDGSNFTLKIRSTKLEDSAMYFCASSDKLAGGNLYEQFFGPGTRLTVL.

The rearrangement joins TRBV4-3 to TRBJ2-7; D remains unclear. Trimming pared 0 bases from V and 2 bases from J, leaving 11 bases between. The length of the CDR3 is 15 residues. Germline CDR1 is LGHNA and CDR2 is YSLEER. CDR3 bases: TGCGCCAGCAGCCAAGACCCGGGCTCCGCCTACGAGCAGTACTTC. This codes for CASSQDPGSAYEQYF.

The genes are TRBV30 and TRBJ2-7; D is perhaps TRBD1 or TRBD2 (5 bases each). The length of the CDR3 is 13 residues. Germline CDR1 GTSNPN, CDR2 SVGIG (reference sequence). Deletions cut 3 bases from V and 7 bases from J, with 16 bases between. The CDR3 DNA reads TGTGCCTGGAGCGTGGGGGTGGCAAGGGAGCAGTACTTC. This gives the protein CAWSVGVAREQYF.

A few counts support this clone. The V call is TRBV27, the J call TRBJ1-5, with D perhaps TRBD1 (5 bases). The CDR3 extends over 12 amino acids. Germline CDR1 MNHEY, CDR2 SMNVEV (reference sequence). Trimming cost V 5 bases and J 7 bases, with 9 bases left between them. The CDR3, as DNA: TGTGCCAGCAGTCCCTGGGGGCAGCCCCAGCATTTT. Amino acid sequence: CASSPWGQPQHF.

The CDR3 DNA sequence: TGTGCCAGCAGCCTTACGGGGCCGTTGCCTGAAGCTTTCTTT. Its translation: CASSLTGPLPEAFF. This rearrangement joins TRBV14 to TRBJ1-1; D is possibly TRBD1 (5 bases). This CDR3 spans 14 amino acids. Per the germline V gene, CDR1 is SGHDN and CDR2 is FVKESK. Trimming removed 4 bases at V and 6 bases at J, with 15 bases between.

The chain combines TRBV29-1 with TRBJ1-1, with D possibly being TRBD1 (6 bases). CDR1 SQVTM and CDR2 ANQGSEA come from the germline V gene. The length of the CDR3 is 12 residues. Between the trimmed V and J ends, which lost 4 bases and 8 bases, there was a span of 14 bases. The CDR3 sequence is CSVVTGNIEAFF. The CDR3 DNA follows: TGCAGCGTTGTTACAGGGAACATCGAAGCTTTCTTT.

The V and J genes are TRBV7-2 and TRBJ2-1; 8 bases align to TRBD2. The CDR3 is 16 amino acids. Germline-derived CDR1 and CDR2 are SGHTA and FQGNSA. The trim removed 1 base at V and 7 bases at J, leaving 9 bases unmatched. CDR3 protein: CASSLEPPGTSNEQFF. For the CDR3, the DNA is TGTGCCAGCAGCTTAGAACCTCCCGGGACTAGTAATGAGCAGTTCTTC.

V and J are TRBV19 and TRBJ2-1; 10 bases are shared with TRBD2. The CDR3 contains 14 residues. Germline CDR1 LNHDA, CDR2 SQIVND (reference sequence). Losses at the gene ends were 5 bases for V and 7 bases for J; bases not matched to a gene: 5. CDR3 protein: CASSWASGSNEQFF. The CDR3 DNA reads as TGTGCCAGTAGTTGGGCTAGCGGGAGTAATGAGCAGTTCTTC.

DNA for the CDR3: TGTGCCAGTAGTATCATCCGACAGCCCCAGCATTTT. Protein sequence: CASSIIRQPQHF. The J gene is TRBJ1-5, the V gene TRBV19; no reliable D call. The V end lost 3 bases, the J end lost 7 bases, and 7 bases lay between the germline ends. The CDR3 is 12 residues long. The germline gives CDR1 LNHDA, CDR2 SQIVND (reference sequence).

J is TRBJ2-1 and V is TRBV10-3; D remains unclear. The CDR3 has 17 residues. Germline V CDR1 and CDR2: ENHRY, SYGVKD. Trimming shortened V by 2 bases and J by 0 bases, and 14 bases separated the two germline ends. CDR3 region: CAISEQLGVDSYNEQFF. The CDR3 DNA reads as TGTGCCATCAGTGAGCAGCTAGGTGTAGACTCCTACAATGAGCAGTTCTTC.

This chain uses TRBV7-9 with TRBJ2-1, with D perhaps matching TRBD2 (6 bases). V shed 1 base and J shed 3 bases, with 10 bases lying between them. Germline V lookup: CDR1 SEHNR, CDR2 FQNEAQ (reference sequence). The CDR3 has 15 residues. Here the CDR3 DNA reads TGTGCCAGCAGCTTAGACGGTAGCGGCTACAATGAGCAGTTCTTC. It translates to CASSLDGSGYNEQFF.

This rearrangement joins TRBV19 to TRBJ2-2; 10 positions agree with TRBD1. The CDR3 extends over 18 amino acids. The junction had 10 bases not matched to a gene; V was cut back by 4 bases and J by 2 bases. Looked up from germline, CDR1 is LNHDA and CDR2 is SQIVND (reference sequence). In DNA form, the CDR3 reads TGTGCCAGTAGTAGACAGGGGGCGGTACTGGGCAACACCGGGGAGCTGTTTTTT. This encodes CASSRQGAVLGNTGELFF.

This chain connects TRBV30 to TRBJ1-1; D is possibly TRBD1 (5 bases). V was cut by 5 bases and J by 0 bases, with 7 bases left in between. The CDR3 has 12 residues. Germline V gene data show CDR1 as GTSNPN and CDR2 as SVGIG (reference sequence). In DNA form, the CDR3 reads TGTGCCTGGGGGGACTTGAACACTGAAGCTTTCTTT. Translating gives CAWGDLNTEAFF. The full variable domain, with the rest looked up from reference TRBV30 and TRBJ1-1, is SQTIHQWPATLVQPVGSPLSLECTVEGTSNPNLYWYRQAAGRGLQLLFYSVGIGQISSEVPQNLSASRPQDRQFILSSKKLLLSDSGFYLCAWGDLNTEAFFGQGTRLTVV.